This T cell receptor beta chain was recorded in a study of cytomegalovirus exposure and HLA in healthy donors. For the study at large: Unique TCR beta sequences numbering about 100 million came from approximately 180 million T cells in an earlier analysis. Overall study results and limits: The records held CMV serostatus as the only immune exposure information. A list of 164 TCR beta chains associated with cytomegalovirus was given. Segments of the TCR beta V type were, in most cases, productive about 87% or about 30% of the time in an earlier analysis.

Primers: 60 Vbeta forward and 13 Jbeta reverse. Some clones are missing from TCRdb's copy, which holds only in-frame ones; the method was immunoSEQ multiplex PCR. The sample has around 94,000 clones; roughly three quarters are singletons. A few counts support this clone. Its antigen is not known. The CDR3 sequence is 16 residues long. This chain uses TRBV21-1 with TRBJ2-1; TRBD2 reflects the table's D call only, with no check against the DNA. TRBV21-1 is noted as a pseudogene. The origin of this receptor is a male donor in good health and CMV-seropositive. Sequenced sample: PBMCs. This chain's CDR3 is CASSNPYPSSYNEQFF. As DNA, the CDR3 is TGTGCCAGCAGCAACCCCTACCCAAGCTCCTACAATGAGCAGTTCTTC.